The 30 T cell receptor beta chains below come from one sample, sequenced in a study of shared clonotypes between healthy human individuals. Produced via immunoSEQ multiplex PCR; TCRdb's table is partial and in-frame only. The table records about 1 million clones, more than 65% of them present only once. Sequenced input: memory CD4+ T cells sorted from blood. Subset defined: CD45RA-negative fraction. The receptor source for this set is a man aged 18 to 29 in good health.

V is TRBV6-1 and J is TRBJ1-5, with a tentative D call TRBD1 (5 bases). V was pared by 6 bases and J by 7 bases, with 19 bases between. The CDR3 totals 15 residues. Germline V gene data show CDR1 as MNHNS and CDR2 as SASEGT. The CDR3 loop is CASSRNIGVEQPQHF. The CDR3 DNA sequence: TGTGCCAGCAGCCGGAACATAGGGGTTGAACAGCCCCAGCATTTT.

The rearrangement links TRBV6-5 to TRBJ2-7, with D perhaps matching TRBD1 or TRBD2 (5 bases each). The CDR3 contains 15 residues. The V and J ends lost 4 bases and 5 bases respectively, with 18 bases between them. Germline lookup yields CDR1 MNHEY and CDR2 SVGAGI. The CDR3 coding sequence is TGTGCCAGCAGTTTATCCGGTGGGGGTGACAACGAGCAGTACTTC. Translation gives CASSLSGGGDNEQYF.

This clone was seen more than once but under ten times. In nucleotides, the CDR3 is TGTGCCAGCAGCCCATCTATCGTTTTCGGGACAGCGAGAAACACTGAAGCTTTCTTT. It specifies CASSPSIVFGTARNTEAFF. The chain carries TRBV7-8 and TRBJ1-1, with 7 bases fitting TRBD1. Germline CDR1 is SGHVS and CDR2 is FQNEAQ. The length of the CDR3 is 19 residues. The junction had 20 bases not matched to a gene; V was cut back by 5 bases and J by 2 bases.

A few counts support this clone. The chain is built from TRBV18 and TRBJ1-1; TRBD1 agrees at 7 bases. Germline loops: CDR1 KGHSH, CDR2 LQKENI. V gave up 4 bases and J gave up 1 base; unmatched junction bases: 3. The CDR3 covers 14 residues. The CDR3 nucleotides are TGTGCCAGCTCACTAACAGGGGAGAACACTGAAGCTTTCTTT. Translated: CASSLTGENTEAFF.

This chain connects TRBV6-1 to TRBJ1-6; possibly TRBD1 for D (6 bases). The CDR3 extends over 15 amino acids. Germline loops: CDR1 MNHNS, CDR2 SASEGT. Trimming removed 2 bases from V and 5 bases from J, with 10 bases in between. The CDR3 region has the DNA TGTGCCAGCAGTGAACAGGGGTGGGATAATTCACCCCTCCACTTT. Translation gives CASSEQGWDNSPLHF.

In nucleotides, the CDR3 is TGTGCCAGCAGCTTAAGTGGGATTTACAATGAGCAGTTCTTC. Translating gives CASSLSGIYNEQFF. The V gene is TRBV11-3, the J gene TRBJ2-1; D gene ambiguous. V lost 2 bases, J lost 4 bases, and 9 bases lay in between. The CDR3 is 14 amino acids. Germline V gene sequence: CDR1 SGHNT, CDR2 YENEEA.

The CDR3 coding sequence is TGTGCCAGCAGTTATTCAGGGGCCCTATACGAGCAGTACTTC. Protein product: CASSYSGALYEQYF. The chain has TRBV6-6 and TRBJ2-7, with D possibly matching TRBD1 (6 bases). Between the trimmed V and J ends, which lost 3 bases and 4 bases, there was a span of 13 bases. The CDR3 extends over 14 amino acids. The germline V gene has CDR1 MNHNY and CDR2 SVGAGI (reference sequence).

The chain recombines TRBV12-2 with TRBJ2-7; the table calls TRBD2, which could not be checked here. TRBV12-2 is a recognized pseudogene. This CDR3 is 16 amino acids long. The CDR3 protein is CAQLRTSGSPTYEQYF. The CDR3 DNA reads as TGTGCCCAACTCCGGACTAGCGGGTCACCCACCTACGAGCAGTACTTC.

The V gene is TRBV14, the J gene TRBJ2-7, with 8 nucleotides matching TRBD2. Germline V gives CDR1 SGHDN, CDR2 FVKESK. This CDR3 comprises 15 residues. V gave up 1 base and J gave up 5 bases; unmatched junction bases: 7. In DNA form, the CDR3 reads TGTGCCAGCAGCCAAGCGGGCGGGAGGAGCCACGAGCAGTACTTC. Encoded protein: CASSQAGGRSHEQYF.

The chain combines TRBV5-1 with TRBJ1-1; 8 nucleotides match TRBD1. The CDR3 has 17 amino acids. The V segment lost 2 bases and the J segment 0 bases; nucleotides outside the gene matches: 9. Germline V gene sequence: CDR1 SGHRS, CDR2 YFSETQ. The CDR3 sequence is CASSFMGTGLVNTEAFF. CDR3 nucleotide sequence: TGCGCCAGCAGCTTCATGGGGACAGGTCTCGTGAACACTGAAGCTTTCTTT.

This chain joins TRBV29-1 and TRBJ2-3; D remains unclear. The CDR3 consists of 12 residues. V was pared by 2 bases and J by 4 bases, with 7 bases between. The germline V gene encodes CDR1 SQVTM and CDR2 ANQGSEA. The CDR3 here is CSVEFLADTQYF. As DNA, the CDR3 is TGCAGCGTTGAATTTTTAGCAGATACGCAGTATTTT.

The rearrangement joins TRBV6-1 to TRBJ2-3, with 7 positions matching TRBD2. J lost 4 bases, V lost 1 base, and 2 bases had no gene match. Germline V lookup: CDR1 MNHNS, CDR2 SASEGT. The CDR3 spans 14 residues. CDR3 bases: TGTGCCAGCAGTGAAGAGCGGGGCCCAGATACGCAGTATTTT. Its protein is CASSEERGPDTQYF.

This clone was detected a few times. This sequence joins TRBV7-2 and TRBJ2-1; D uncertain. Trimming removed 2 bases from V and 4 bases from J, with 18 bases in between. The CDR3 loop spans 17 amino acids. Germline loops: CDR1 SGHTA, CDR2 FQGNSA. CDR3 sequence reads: CASSLSVGSFVYNEQFF. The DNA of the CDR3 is TGTGCCAGCAGCTTAAGCGTGGGCAGTTTCGTGTACAATGAGCAGTTCTTC.

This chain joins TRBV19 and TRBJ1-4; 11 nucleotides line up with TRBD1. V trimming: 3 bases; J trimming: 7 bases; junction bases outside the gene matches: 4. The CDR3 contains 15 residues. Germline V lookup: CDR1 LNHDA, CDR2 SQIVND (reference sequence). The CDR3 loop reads CASSILGTGGEKLFF. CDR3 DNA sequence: TGTGCCAGTAGTATTTTGGGGACAGGGGGTGAAAAACTGTTTTTT.

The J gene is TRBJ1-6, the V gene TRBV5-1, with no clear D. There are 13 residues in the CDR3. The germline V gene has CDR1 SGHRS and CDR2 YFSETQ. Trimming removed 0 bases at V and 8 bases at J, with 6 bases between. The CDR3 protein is CASSLEVDSPLHF. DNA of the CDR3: TGCGCCAGCAGCTTGGAGGTGGATTCACCCCTCCACTTT.

As DNA, the CDR3 is TGTGCCAGCAAGGAGTTAAACTATGGCTACACCTTC. Encoded protein: CASKELNYGYTF. The chain links TRBV28 to TRBJ1-2; no definite D call. This CDR3 has 12 residues. Germline CDR1 reads MDHEN; CDR2 reads SYDVKM. Trimming left V 7 bases short and J 2 bases short, with 8 bases between.

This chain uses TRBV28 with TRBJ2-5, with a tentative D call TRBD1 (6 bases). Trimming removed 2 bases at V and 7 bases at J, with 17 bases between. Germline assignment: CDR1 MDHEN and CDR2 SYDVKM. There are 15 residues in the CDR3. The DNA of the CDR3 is TGTGCCAGCAGTTTACGAGGACATGCAGGGGCGACCCAGTACTTC. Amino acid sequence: CASSLRGHAGATQYF.

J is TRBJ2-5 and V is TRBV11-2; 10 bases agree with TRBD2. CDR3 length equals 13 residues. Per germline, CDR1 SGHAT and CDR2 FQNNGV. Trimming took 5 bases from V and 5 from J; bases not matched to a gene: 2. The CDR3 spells CASSQRGGETQYF. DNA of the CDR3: TGTGCCAGCAGCCAGCGGGGGGGGGAGACCCAGTACTTC.

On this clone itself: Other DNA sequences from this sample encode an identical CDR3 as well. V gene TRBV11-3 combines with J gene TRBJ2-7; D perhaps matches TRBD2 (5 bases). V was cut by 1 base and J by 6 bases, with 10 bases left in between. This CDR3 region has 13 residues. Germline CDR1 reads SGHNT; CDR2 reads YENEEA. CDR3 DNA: TGTGCCAGCAGCTTAGTCGCGGGCGGCGAGCAGTACTTC. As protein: CASSLVAGGEQYF. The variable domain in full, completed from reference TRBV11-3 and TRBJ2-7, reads EAGVVQSPRYKIIEKKQPVAFWCNPISGHNTLYWYLQNLGQGPELLIRYENEEAVDDSQLPKDRFSAERLKGVDSTLKIQPAELGDSAVYLCASSLVAGGEQYFGPGTRLTVT.

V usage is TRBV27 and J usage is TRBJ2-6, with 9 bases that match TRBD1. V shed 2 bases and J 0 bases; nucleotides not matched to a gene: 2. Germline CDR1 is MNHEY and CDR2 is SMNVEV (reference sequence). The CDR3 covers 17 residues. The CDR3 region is CASSLRDRVSGANVLTF. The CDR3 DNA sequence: TGTGCCAGCAGTTTACGGGACAGGGTCTCTGGGGCCAACGTCCTGACTTTC.

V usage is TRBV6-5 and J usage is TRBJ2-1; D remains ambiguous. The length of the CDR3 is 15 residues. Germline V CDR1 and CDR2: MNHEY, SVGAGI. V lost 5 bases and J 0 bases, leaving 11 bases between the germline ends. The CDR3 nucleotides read TGTGCCAGCAGTCCCCGAGTTGGCTCCTACAATGAGCAGTTCTTC. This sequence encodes CASSPRVGSYNEQFF.

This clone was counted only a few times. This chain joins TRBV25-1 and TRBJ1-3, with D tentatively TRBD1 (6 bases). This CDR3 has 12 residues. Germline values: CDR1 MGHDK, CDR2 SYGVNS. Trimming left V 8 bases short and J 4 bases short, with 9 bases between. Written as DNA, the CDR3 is TGTGCCAGCGGTCAGGGGGGAAACACCATATATTTT. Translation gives CASGQGGNTIYF.

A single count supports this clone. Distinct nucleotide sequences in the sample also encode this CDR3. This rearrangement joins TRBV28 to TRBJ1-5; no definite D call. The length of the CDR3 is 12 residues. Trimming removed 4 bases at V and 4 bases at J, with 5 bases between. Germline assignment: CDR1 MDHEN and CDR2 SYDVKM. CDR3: CASSSLNQPQHF. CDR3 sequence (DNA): TGTGCCAGCAGTTCCTTAAATCAGCCCCAGCATTTT.

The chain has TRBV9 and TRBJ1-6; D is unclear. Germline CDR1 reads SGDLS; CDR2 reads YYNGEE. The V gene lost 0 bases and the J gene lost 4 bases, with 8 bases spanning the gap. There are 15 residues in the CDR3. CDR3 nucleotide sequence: TGTGCCAGCAGCGTAGACCCAGTATATAATTCACCCCTCCACTTT. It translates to CASSVDPVYNSPLHF.

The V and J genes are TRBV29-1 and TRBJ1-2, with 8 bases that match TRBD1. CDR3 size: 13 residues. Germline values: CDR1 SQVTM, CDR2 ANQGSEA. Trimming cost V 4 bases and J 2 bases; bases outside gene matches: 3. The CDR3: CSVAGQDNYGYTF. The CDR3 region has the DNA TGCAGCGTTGCGGGACAGGACAACTATGGCTACACCTTC.

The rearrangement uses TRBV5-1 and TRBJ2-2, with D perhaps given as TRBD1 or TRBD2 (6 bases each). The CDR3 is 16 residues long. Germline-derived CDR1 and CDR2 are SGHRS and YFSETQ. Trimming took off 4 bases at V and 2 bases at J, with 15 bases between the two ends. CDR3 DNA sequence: TGCGCCAGCAGCAGGGACTTAGGGGGAAACACCGGGGAGCTGTTTTTT. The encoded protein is CASSRDLGGNTGELFF.

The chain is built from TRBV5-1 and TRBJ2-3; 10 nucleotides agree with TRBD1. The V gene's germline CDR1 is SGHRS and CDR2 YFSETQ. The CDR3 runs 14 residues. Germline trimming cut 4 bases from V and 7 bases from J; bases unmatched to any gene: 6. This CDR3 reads CASSGQGDSNTQYF. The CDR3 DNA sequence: TGCGCCAGCAGCGGACAGGGGGATTCAAATACGCAGTATTTT.

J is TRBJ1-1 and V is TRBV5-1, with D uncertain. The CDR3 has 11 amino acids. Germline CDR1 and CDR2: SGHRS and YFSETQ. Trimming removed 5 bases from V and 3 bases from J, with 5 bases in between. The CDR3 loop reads CASRRDTEAFF. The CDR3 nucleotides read TGCGCCAGCAGACGGGACACTGAAGCTTTCTTT.

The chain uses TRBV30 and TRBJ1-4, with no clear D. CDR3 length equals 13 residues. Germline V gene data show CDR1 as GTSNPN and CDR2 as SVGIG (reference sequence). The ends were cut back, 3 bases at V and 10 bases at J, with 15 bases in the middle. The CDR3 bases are TGTGCCTGGAGACCGGGCCGAGAAGGAAAACTGTTTTTT. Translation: CAWRPGREGKLFF.

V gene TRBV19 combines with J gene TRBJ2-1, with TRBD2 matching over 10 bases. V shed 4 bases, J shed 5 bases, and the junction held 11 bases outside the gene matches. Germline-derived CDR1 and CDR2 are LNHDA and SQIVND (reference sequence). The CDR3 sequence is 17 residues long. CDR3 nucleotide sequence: TGTGCCAGTAGTACCCAAGGGGCGGGACTAGCGAACAATGAGCAGTTCTTC. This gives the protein CASSTQGAGLANNEQFF.